This entry concerns a single T cell receptor beta chain. The CDR3 sequence is 17 residues long. Germline CDR1 SGHAT, CDR2 FQDESV (reference sequence). V lost 0 bases and J lost 7; bases outside the gene matches: 8. 60 Vbeta and 13 Jbeta primers were used in PCR. The table came from immunoSEQ multiplex PCR; TCRdb's copy has only in-frame clones and leaves some out. The sample has about 200,000 clones; about 86% are singletons. The data were obtained in a study of cytomegalovirus exposure and HLA in healthy donors. Material for sequencing was PBMCs. The chain is built from TRBV11-1 and TRBJ2-1; 11 bases line up with TRBD2. This clonotype was sampled from a man between 35 and 55 years old in good health and CMV-seropositive. In DNA form, the CDR3 reads TGTGCCAGCAGCTTAGCGCCAACTAGCGGGAGTAGGAATGAGCAGTTCTTC. Encoded protein: CASSLAPTSGSRNEQFF.